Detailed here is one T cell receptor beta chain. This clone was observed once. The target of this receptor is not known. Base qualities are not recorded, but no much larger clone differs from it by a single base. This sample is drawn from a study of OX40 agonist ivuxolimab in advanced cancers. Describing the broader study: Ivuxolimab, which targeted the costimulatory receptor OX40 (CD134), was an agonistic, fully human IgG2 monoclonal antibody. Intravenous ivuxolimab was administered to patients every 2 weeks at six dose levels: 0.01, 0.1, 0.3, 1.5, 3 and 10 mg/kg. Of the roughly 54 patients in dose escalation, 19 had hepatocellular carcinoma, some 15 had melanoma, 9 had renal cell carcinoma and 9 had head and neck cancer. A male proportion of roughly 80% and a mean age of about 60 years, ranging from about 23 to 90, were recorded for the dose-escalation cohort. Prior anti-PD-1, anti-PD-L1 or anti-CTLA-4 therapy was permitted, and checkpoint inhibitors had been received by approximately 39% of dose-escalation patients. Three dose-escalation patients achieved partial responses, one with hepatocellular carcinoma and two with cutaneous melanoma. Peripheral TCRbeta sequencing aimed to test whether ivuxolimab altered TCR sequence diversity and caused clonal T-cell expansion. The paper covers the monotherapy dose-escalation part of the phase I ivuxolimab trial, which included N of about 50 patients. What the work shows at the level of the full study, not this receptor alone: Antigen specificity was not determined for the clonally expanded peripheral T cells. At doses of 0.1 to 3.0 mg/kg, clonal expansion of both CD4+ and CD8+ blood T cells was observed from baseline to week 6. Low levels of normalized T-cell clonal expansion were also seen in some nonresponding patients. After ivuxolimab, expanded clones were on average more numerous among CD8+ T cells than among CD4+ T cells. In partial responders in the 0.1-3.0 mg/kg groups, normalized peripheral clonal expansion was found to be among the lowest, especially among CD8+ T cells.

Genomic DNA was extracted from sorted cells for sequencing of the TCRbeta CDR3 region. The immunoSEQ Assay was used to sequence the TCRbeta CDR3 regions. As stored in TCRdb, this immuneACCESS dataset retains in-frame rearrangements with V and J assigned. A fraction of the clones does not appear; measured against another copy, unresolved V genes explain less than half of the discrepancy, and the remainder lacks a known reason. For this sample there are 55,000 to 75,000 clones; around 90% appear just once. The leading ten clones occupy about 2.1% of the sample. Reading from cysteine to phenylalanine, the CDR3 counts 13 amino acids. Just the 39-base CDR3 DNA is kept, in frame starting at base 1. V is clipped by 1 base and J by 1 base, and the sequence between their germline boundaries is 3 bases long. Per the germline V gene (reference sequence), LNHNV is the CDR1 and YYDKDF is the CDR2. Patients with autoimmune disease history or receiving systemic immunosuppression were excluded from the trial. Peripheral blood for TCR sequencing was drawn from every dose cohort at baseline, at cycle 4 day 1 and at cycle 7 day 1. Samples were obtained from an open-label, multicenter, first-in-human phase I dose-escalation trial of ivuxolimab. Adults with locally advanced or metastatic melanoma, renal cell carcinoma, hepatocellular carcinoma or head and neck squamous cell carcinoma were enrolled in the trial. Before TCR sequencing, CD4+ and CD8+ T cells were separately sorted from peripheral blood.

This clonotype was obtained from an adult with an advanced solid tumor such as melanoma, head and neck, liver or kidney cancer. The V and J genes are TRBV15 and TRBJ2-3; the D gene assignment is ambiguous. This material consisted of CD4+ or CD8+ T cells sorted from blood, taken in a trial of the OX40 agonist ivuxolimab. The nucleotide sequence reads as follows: TGTGCCACCAGCAGAGGGGGCACAGATACGCAGTATTTT. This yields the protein CATSRGGTDTQYF.